This T cell receptor beta chain was identified in a study of shared clonotypes between healthy human individuals. There are 13 residues in the CDR3. CDR1 is MNHEY and CDR2 is SVGAGI in the germline V gene. The ends were cut back, 2 bases at V and 6 bases at J, with 9 bases in the middle. Some clones are missing from TCRdb's copy, which holds only in-frame ones; the method was immunoSEQ multiplex PCR. The sample includes about 1.1 million clones, about 84% of them seen just once. This clonotype originated in a man aged 18 to 30 in good health. Some clones in this sample may be carry-over from other donors' samples. The rearrangement links TRBV6-5 to TRBJ2-3, with D uncertain. The specimen sequenced was memory CD4+ T cells from PBMCs. Subset noted: CD45RA-negative fraction. CDR3 nucleotide sequence: TGTGCCAGCAGTTACGGTTTGGCGGATACGCAGTATTTT. Amino acids: CASSYGLADTQYF.